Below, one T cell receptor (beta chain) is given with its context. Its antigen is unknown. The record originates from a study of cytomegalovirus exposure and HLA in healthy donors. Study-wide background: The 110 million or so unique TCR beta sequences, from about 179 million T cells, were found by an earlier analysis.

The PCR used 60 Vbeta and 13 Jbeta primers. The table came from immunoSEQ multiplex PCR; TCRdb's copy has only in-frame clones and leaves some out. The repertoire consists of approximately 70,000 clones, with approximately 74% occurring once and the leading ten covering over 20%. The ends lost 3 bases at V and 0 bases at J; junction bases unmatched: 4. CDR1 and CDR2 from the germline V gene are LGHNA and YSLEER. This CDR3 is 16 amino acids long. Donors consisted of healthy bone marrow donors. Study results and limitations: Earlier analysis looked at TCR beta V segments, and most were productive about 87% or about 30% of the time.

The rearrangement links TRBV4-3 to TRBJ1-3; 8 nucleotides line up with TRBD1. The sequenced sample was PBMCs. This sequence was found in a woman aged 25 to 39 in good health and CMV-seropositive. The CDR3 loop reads CASSQLQGGSGNTIYF. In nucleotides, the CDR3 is TGCGCCAGCAGCCAGCTACAGGGGGGCTCTGGAAACACCATATATTTT.